The rows below give T cell receptor beta chains drawn from one sample of a study of cytomegalovirus exposure and HLA in healthy donors. Clones were sequenced by immunoSEQ multiplex PCR, and TCRdb holds only the in-frame ones, with some missing. Here the sample spans 80,000 to 100,000 clones, 55% to 65% being singletons. The sequenced material came from PBMCs. The receptors were sampled from a woman aged 40 to 55 in good health and CMV-seropositive. Both conserved end residues are part of each CDR3. D genes are given only for firm matches. Clone sizes are given selectively: once, few, many, or a class where the clone is expanded.

j_gene,v_gene,abundance,d_gene,CDR3aa,CDR3nt
TRBJ2-3,TRBV6-5,once,-,CASSYTRITDTQYF,TGTGCCAGCAGTTACACTAGAATAACAGATACGCAGTATTTT
TRBJ1-4,TRBV13,-,TRBD1,CASSPRDSLGEKLFF,TGTGCCAGCAGCCCTCGGGACAGTTTGGGTGAAAAACTGTTTTTT
TRBJ2-1,TRBV5-1,-,-,CASTKSSDEQFF,TGCGCCAGCACCAAATCCTCGGATGAGCAGTTCTTC
TRBJ2-3,TRBV7-2,-,-,CASSTFKGSTDTQYF,TGTGCCAGCAGCACGTTCAAGGGGAGCACAGATACGCAGTATTTT
TRBJ1-1,TRBV7-6,-,TRBD1,CASSRRQGASRTEAFF,TGTGCCAGCAGCCGTAGACAGGGGGCGTCGAGGACTGAAGCTTTCTTT
TRBJ1-1,TRBV28,-,-,CASQNTEAFF,TGTGCCAGCCAGAACACTGAAGCTTTCTTT
TRBJ2-7,TRBV7-8,few,TRBD1,CASSTGQGGEQYF,TGTGCCAGCAGCACCGGACAGGGAGGCGAGCAGTACTTC
TRBJ2-4,TRBV6-1,-,TRBD2,CASSLDDPGGLQYF,TGTGCCAGCAGCCTGGACGACCCGGGGGGTCTTCAGTACTTC
TRBJ1-2,TRBV7-9,few,-,CASSSTGTGGIYTF,TGTGCCAGCAGCTCTACCGGGACCGGGGGAATCTACACCTTC
TRBJ2-2,TRBV27,-,-,CASRIQGTGELFF,TGTGCCAGCAGAATACAGGGAACCGGGGAGCTGTTTTTT
TRBJ2-2,TRBV27,-,-,CASSLLGTLNTGELFF,TGTGCCAGCAGTTTATTGGGGACATTAAACACCGGGGAGCTGTTTTTT
TRBJ2-7,TRBV6-1,-,TRBD2,CASSEETSGRSDEQYF,TGTGCCAGCAGTGAAGAGACTAGCGGGAGGAGCGACGAGCAGTACTTC
TRBJ1-2,TRBV7-2,few,TRBD1,CASNRDRDYGYTF,TGTGCCAGCAACAGGGACAGAGACTATGGCTACACCTTC
TRBJ1-4,TRBV7-2,few,-,CASSPQGEKLFF,TGTGCCAGCAGCCCACAGGGTGAAAAACTGTTTTTT
TRBJ2-7,TRBV5-8,-,TRBD2,CASSKGLAEAYEQYF,TGTGCCAGCAGCAAGGGACTAGCGGAGGCCTACGAGCAGTACTTC
TRBJ2-4,TRBV4-3,few,TRBD2,CASSQVLAGEKLAKNIQYF,TGCGCCAGCAGCCAAGTCCTAGCGGGAGAAAAATTAGCCAAAAACATTCAGTACTTC
TRBJ1-6,TRBV11-2,-,-,CASSLQGLRNSPLHF,TGTGCCAGCAGCTTGCAGGGCCTTCGTAATTCACCCCTCCACTTT
TRBJ1-2,TRBV27,once,-,CASRDSARGYTF,TGTGCCAGCAGGGACAGTGCAAGGGGCTACACCTTC
TRBJ2-2,TRBV9,-,-,CASSVSVNTGELFF,TGTGCCAGCAGCGTCAGCGTGAACACCGGGGAGCTGTTTTTT
TRBJ2-7,TRBV2,-,TRBD2,CASSLAGGSYEQYF,TGTGCCAGCAGTCTAGCGGGAGGCTCCTACGAGCAGTACTTC
TRBJ2-1,TRBV11-3,-,-,CASSLEAGSSSYNEQFF,TGTGCCAGCAGCTTAGAGGCAGGCTCAAGCTCCTACAATGAGCAGTTCTTC
TRBJ1-1,TRBV4-1,-,-,CASSQGVIISSYTEAFF,TGCGCCAGCAGCCAAGGAGTAATAATCTCCTCTTACACTGAAGCTTTCTTT